The subject of this entry is one T cell receptor (beta chain). It has no known antigen specificity. The input lacks base qualities; no much larger clone sits a single base away. The sample originates from a study of T cell changes during pregnancy in multiple sclerosis (dated by TCRdb to between 2017 and 2020). About the investigation overall: Changes in the T cell repertoire over the course of pregnancy were examined in this study in women with multiple sclerosis.

V is cut by 0 bases and J by 3 bases, and the space between the germline ends is 8 bases. The CDR3 runs 14 amino acids, cysteine and phenylalanine included. Of the read, only the CDR3 DNA is kept; its 42 bases are in frame from base 1. Taken from the germline V gene (reference sequence), the CDR1 and CDR2 loops are MNHEY and SMNVEV. Receptor libraries were prepared by the immunoSEQ multiplex PCR assay. TCRdb mirrors the immuneACCESS table, restricted to in-frame sequences. Some clones are absent from its copies; in checked studies, under half trace to an unresolved V gene, and the reason for the others is unknown. In all, the sample holds 50,000 or so clones, and 95% of those were seen once. Clones ranked in the top ten supply approximately 5.6% of the sample.

The chain joins TRBV27 to TRBJ1-2; the D gene lacks a confident call. Source: CD8+ T cells from peripheral blood mononuclear cells, taken in the first trimester of pregnancy. This TCR derives from a female donor with multiple sclerosis, enrolled in a pregnancy study. The CDR3 reads CASSLSSGYYGYTF. The DNA sequence is TGTGCCAGCAGTTTATCCTCGGGGTACTATGGCTACACCTTC.